This T cell receptor (beta chain) appears in the sequencing data of a study of T-cell reconstitution after alpha-beta-depleted transplantation in children. Unique molecular identifiers were built into the TCRbeta library. TCRdb fed the PCR reads into MiXCR, producing one record per CDR3 protein. The repertoire has around 800,000 distinct CDR3 sequences, roughly 15% of them found once; the top ten carry around 5%. This clonotype has a handful of counts. Germline V gives CDR1 SGHRS, CDR2 YFSETQ. The trim removed 0 bases at V and 6 bases at J, leaving 3 bases unmatched. The CDR3 sequence is 14 residues long.

This sequence originates from a male patient between 5 and 17 years old who had a stem cell transplant for acute lymphoblastic leukemia, so the T cells may come from the graft donor. V and J are TRBV5-1 and TRBJ2-1, with 7 bases matching TRBD2. This specimen consisted of PBMCs, mostly from graft donor cells, obtained 360 days after TCRalphabeta/CD19-depleted stem cell transplant. DNA of the CDR3: TGCGCCAGCAGCTTGGTAGCGGGTCCCAATGAGCAGTTCTTC. Amino acids: CASSLVAGPNEQFF.